These 27 T cell receptor beta chains share one sample of origin, sequenced in a study of blood T cell repertoires in COVID-19. The assay was immunoSEQ multiplex PCR, and TCRdb's table has in-frame clones only and misses some. There are 150,000 to 250,000 clones in the sample; about 85% occur only once, and less than 7% lies in the top ten. Sequenced input: peripheral blood. Every receptor here comes from a woman aged 40 to 50 with COVID-19, enrolled during active disease.

The chain has TRBV7-6 and TRBJ2-3; TRBD2 might be the D (6 bases). Trimming stripped 0 bases from V and 2 bases from J, with 12 bases between. The germline V gene has CDR1 SGHVS and CDR2 FNYEAQ. This CDR3 comprises 16 residues. The CDR3 nucleotides are TGTGCCAGCAGCTTAGCTTTGCGGGGCCACACAGATACGCAGTATTTT. Encoded protein: CASSLALRGHTDTQYF.

The gene calls are TRBV3-1 (or the pseudogene TRBV3-2) and TRBJ2-7; D call uncertain. CDR3 size: 14 residues. Germline values: CDR1 LGHDT, CDR2 YNNKEL (reference sequence). V lost 4 bases and J lost 0, with 10 bases in between. CDR3 region: CASSPSVSSYEQYF. In nucleotides, the CDR3 is TGTGCCAGCAGCCCATCGGTTAGCTCCTACGAGCAGTACTTC.

The chain uses TRBV7-3 and TRBJ2-3; the match to TRBD2 covers 7 bases. Germline CDR1 reads SGHTA; CDR2 reads FQGTGA. The CDR3 extends over 15 amino acids. V was clipped by 4 bases and J by 1 base; unmatched bases: 5. CDR3 coding DNA: TGTGCCAGCAGCTACGGGGGGACTCGCACAGATACGCAGTATTTT. It codes for CASSYGGTRTDTQYF.

The genes are TRBV5-8 and TRBJ2-3, with a possible D match to TRBD2 (6 bases). The CDR3 has 11 amino acids. Germline CDR1 and CDR2: SGHTS and YDEGEE. V lost 2 bases, J lost 11 bases, and 9 bases lay in between. CDR3 coding DNA: TGTGCCAGCAGCTTCCGGGACTGGCAGTATTTT. As protein: CASSFRDWQYF.

This clone was found a few times. The rearrangement uses TRBV7-9 and TRBJ2-7; possibly TRBD2 for D (6 bases). This CDR3 has 16 amino acids. V shed 1 base and J shed 0 bases, with 13 bases lying between them. Germline loops: CDR1 SEHNR, CDR2 FQNEAQ (reference sequence). The CDR3 DNA reads TGTGCCAGCAGCTTAGGGGCTTGGGGGGACTCCTACGAGCAGTACTTC. Protein product: CASSLGAWGDSYEQYF.

This chain links TRBV6-1 with TRBJ2-5, with TRBD2 matching over 8 bases. V was pared by 3 bases and J by 1 base, with 7 bases of the junction left unmatched. Germline-derived CDR1 and CDR2 are MNHNS and SASEGT. The CDR3 sequence is 16 residues long. The CDR3 region is CASSDSVAGFQETQYF. The CDR3 DNA follows: TGTGCCAGCAGTGATTCGGTAGCGGGATTCCAAGAGACCCAGTACTTC.

This rearrangement joins TRBV6-5 to TRBJ1-3, with 8 bases fitting TRBD1. J gave up 4 bases and V 9 bases, and 8 bases lay outside the gene matches. The CDR3 has 14 residues. Looked up from germline, CDR1 is MNHEY and CDR2 is SVGAGI. The DNA for the CDR3 is TGTGCCAGTCGGACAGGGAAGGGGGGAAACACCATATATTTT. As protein: CASRTGKGGNTIYF.

The chain links TRBV5-1 to TRBJ1-4; 7 nucleotides match TRBD1. Germline V gene data show CDR1 as SGHRS and CDR2 as YFSETQ. V was pared by 4 bases and J by 8 bases, with 11 bases of the junction left unmatched. This CDR3 is 15 amino acids long. Here the CDR3 reads CASSEQGPGAEKLFF. The CDR3 DNA reads as TGCGCCAGCAGCGAACAGGGGCCGGGGGCGGAAAAACTGTTTTTT.

This clone came up many times. The J gene is TRBJ2-2, the V gene TRBV29-1, with a tentative D call TRBD2 (6 bases). Looked up from germline, CDR1 is SQVTM and CDR2 is ANQGSEA. V shed 5 bases and J shed 0 bases, with 13 bases lying between them. The CDR3 consists of 15 residues. The CDR3 bases are TGCAGCGTTTCGGCGGGAACCGCGAACACCGGGGAGCTGTTTTTT. It specifies CSVSAGTANTGELFF.

The sample holds a few counts of this clone. The chain employs TRBV6-5 and TRBJ2-7; 7 bases match TRBD2. CDR3 size: 14 residues. With 1 base clipped from V and 7 bases from J, the junction kept 7 bases outside the gene matches. From germline, CDR1 is MNHEY and CDR2 SVGAGI. The CDR3 bases are TGTGCCAGCAGTTACTACCTAGGGGAGGGTGAGCAGTACTTC. Amino acid sequence: CASSYYLGEGEQYF.

The rearrangement joins TRBV11-2 to TRBJ1-1; 8 bases match TRBD1. This CDR3 comprises 18 residues. The V gene end was trimmed by 1 base and the J gene end by 4 bases; junction bases not matched to a gene: 14. The V gene's germline CDR1 is SGHAT and CDR2 FQNNGV. CDR3 residues: CASSLVPPGGRLVTEAFF. The CDR3 bases are TGTGCCAGCAGCTTAGTGCCTCCAGGGGGCCGCTTGGTCACTGAAGCTTTCTTT. Complete variable domain (other parts from reference TRBV11-2 and TRBJ1-1): EAGVAQSPRYKIIEKRQSVAFWCNPISGHATLYWYQQILGQGPKLLIQFQNNGVVDDSQLPKDRFSAERLKGVDSTLKIQPAKLEDSAVYLCASSLVPPGGRLVTEAFFGQGTRLTVV.

The chain is built from TRBV19 and TRBJ2-2; TRBD2 is a possible D gene (6 bases). This CDR3 region has 14 residues. With 4 bases removed from V and 6 bases from J, the gap between germline ends came to 12 bases. Germline assignment: CDR1 LNHDA and CDR2 SQIVND (reference sequence). The CDR3: CASSTLGGSGELFF. In DNA form, the CDR3 reads TGTGCCAGTAGTACCTTGGGGGGATCCGGGGAGCTGTTTTTT.

The CDR3 DNA follows: TGTGCCAGCAGTCGGACAGGGAGGGGACCTGGCTACACCTTC. It is translated as CASSRTGRGPGYTF. The rearrangement joins TRBV6-5 to TRBJ1-2; TRBD1 agrees at 8 bases. V was pared by 5 bases and J by 7 bases, with 9 bases of the junction left unmatched. Looked up from germline, CDR1 is MNHEY and CDR2 is SVGAGI. This CDR3 is 14 amino acids long.

A single count supports this clone. V is TRBV11-2 and J is TRBJ2-7, with 10 bases identical to TRBD1. V gave up 3 bases and J gave up 9 bases; unmatched junction bases: 2. The germline gives CDR1 SGHAT, CDR2 FQNNGV. CDR3 size: 12 residues. The CDR3 here is CASSFRTGGQYF. Here the CDR3 DNA reads TGTGCCAGCAGCTTCCGGACAGGGGGGCAGTACTTC. Complete variable domain (other parts from reference TRBV11-2 and TRBJ2-7): EAGVAQSPRYKIIEKRQSVAFWCNPISGHATLYWYQQILGQGPKLLIQFQNNGVVDDSQLPKDRFSAERLKGVDSTLKIQPAKLEDSAVYLCASSFRTGGQYFGPGTRLTVT.

J is TRBJ2-2 and V is TRBV30; TRBD2 aligns across 9 bases. The trim removed 4 bases at V and 7 bases at J, leaving 7 bases unmatched. The CDR3 is 14 residues long. Germline CDR1 and CDR2: GTSNPN and SVGIG (reference sequence). The CDR3 DNA reads TGTGCCTGGATGGGCGGGAGGGCCGTCGGGGAGCTGTTTTTT. Translation gives CAWMGGRAVGELFF.

The chain is built from TRBV5-1 and TRBJ1-1; no reliable D call. The V gene's germline CDR1 is SGHRS and CDR2 YFSETQ. The CDR3 extends over 14 amino acids. V lost 4 bases to trimming and J lost 3 bases, with 13 bases between them. The CDR3 DNA is TGCGCCAGCAGCAGTCAGGATAGAGACACTGAAGCTTTCTTT. Translation: CASSSQDRDTEAFF.

This rearrangement joins TRBV2 to TRBJ2-1; D is ambiguous. Per germline, CDR1 SNHLY and CDR2 FYNNEI. The V end was cut by 0 bases, the J end by 7 bases, with 10 bases between. This CDR3 contains 14 residues. CDR3 in DNA: TGTGCCAGCAGTGAAGCGCTAGTTTCTAATGAGCAGTTCTTC. Its translation: CASSEALVSNEQFF. Together with reference TRBV2 and TRBJ2-1, the CDR3 gives the full variable domain: EPEVTQTPSHQVTQMGQEVILRCVPISNHLYFYWYRQILGQKVEFLVSFYNNEISEKSEIFDDQFSVERPDGSNFTLKIRSTKLEDSAMYFCASSEALVSNEQFFGPGTRLTVL.

This clone came up once. The CDR3 DNA sequence: TGTGCCAGCTCACCTTCCGTCGGGAGCAATCAGCCCCAGCATTTT. Translating it yields CASSPSVGSNQPQHF. V gene TRBV18 combines with J gene TRBJ1-5; D not resolved. Trimming shortened V by 3 bases and J by 1 base, and 10 bases separated the two germline ends. From germline, CDR1 is KGHSH and CDR2 LQKENI. This CDR3 has 15 residues.

This CDR3 is CASSPQGETGELFF. Here the CDR3 DNA reads TGTGCCAGCTCACCACAAGGGGAAACCGGGGAGCTGTTTTTT. This chain links TRBV18 with TRBJ2-2, with D perhaps TRBD1 (5 bases). V lost 1 base and J 5 bases, leaving 8 bases between the germline ends. Germline CDR1 is KGHSH and CDR2 is LQKENI. The CDR3 consists of 14 residues.

This rearrangement joins TRBV19 to TRBJ1-1; D gene uncertain. Trimming removed 4 bases at V and 3 bases at J, with 9 bases between. The CDR3 spans 13 residues. Germline loops: CDR1 LNHDA, CDR2 SQIVND (reference sequence). CDR3 loop: CASSTQSDTEAFF. The CDR3 nucleotides are TGTGCCAGTAGTACCCAAAGCGACACTGAAGCTTTCTTT.

V and J are TRBV6-5 and TRBJ1-1; TRBD1 is a possible D gene (6 bases). The germline V gene encodes CDR1 MNHEY and CDR2 SVGAGI. V gave up 6 bases and J gave up 5 bases, with 13 bases separating them. The CDR3 runs 13 residues. The CDR3 reads CASRGTGRTEAFF. CDR3 coding DNA: TGTGCCAGCAGGGGAACAGGGCGGACTGAAGCTTTCTTT.

The count of this clone is one. The chain links TRBV18 to TRBJ2-2; D uncertain. V was clipped by 3 bases and J by 5 bases, with 13 bases between them. Germline V gene lookup returns CDR1 KGHSH and CDR2 LQKENI. This CDR3 contains 15 residues. In nucleotides, the CDR3 is TGTGCCAGCTCACCCACTCAGCGTAGAACCGGGGAGCTGTTTTTT. Translated, it gives CASSPTQRRTGELFF. Combining the CDR3 with reference TRBV18 and TRBJ2-2 gives the whole variable domain NAGVMQNPRHLVRRRGQEARLRCSPMKGHSHVYWYRQLPEEGLKFMVYLQKENIIDESGMPKERFSAEFPKEGPSILRIQQVVRGDSAAYFCASSPTQRRTGELFFGEGSRLTVL.

The chain uses TRBV30 and TRBJ2-1, with 8 bases aligning to TRBD2. V lost 0 bases, J lost 2 bases, and 6 bases stayed unmatched. The CDR3 extends over 16 amino acids. In germline, CDR1 is GTSNPN, CDR2 SVGIG (reference sequence). This CDR3 reads CAWSVLGGRPYNEQFF. DNA of the CDR3: TGTGCCTGGAGTGTACTTGGCGGGAGGCCCTACAATGAGCAGTTCTTC.

The CDR3 DNA reads TGTGCCAGCTCACCAACGGCGGGGGGCCCCTATGGCTACACCTTC. Residues: CASSPTAGGPYGYTF. V usage is TRBV18 and J usage is TRBJ1-2, with D possibly TRBD1 on 6 matching bases. Germline loops: CDR1 KGHSH, CDR2 LQKENI. V was trimmed by 2 bases and J by 4 bases, leaving 14 bases between them. The CDR3 totals 15 residues.

The chain employs TRBV6-2 or TRBV6-3 and TRBJ2-3; D remains unclear. The germline gives CDR1 MNHEY, CDR2 SVGEGT. This CDR3 is 11 amino acids long. Trimming stripped 5 bases from V and 7 bases from J, with 7 bases between. This CDR3 reads CASSQAYTQYF. CDR3 sequence (DNA): TGTGCCAGCAGTCAGGCTTATACGCAGTATTTT.

J is TRBJ1-6 and V is TRBV10-3, with 7 bases matching TRBD1. The V and J ends lost 0 bases and 6 bases, in that order; junction bases with no gene match: 2. Germline CDR1 and CDR2: ENHRY and SYGVKD. The CDR3 has 15 residues. This chain's CDR3 is CAISESTGSNSPLHF. The CDR3 coding sequence is TGTGCCATCAGTGAGTCGACAGGGAGTAATTCACCCCTCCACTTT.

The chain has TRBV5-6 and TRBJ1-6, with 7 bases that match TRBD1. CDR3 size: 16 residues. Germline V gene lookup returns CDR1 SGHDT and CDR2 YYEEEE. After removal of 0 bases from V and 18 bases from J, the junction contained 18 bases not matched to a gene. CDR3 loop: CASSLGYDPGTVSYHF. For the CDR3, the DNA is TGTGCCAGCAGCTTGGGCTATGACCCCGGGACAGTATCTTACCACTTT.